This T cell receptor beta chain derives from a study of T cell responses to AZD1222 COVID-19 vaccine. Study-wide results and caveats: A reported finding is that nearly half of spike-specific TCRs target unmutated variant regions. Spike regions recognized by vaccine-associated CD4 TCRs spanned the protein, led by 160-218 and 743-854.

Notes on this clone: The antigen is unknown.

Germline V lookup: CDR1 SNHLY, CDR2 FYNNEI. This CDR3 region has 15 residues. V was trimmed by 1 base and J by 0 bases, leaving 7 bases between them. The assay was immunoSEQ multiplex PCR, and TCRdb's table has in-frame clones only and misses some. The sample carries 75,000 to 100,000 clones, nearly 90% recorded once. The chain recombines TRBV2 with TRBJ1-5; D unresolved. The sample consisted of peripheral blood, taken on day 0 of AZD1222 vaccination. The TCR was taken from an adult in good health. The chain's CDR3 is CASSEGDYSNQPQHF. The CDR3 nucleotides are TGTGCCAGCAGTGAAGGTGATTATAGCAATCAGCCCCAGCATTTT.